This T cell receptor (beta chain) was sequenced during a study of Ad26.COV2.S vaccination and SARS-CoV-2 variants (dated by TCRdb to the early 2020s). About the study as a whole: Vaccine-arm donors came from COV1001, a multicentre, randomized, double-blind, placebo-controlled phase I-IIa trial of Ad26.COV2.S in healthy adults. Dosing of Ad26.COV2.S was intramuscular, at either 5x10^10 or 1x10^11 viral particles, delivered as one shot or as two shots spaced 56 days apart. A total of approximately 32 samples were included in the TCR-sequenced set, comprising approximately 20 Ad26.COV2.S vaccine recipients, 5 placebo recipients and 8 SARS-CoV-2 convalescent individuals. Trial participants were randomized into five groups of five: low-dose or high-dose Ad26.COV2.S given once or twice, or placebo on both occasions. The specificity and breadth of SARS-CoV-2-reactive T cell receptors after Ad26.COV2.S vaccination were assessed by TCRbeta repertoire sequencing. Investigators did not know the trial group allocation while performing experiments and assessing outcomes.

CDR1 is given as SGHVS and CDR2 as FNYEAQ, both from the germline V gene. The CDR3 has 15 amino acids, counting the end cysteine and phenylalanine. The entry retains the CDR3 DNA only, 45 bases that are in frame from base 1. A distance of 13 bases separates the germline ends of V and J, which lose 1 base and 4 bases respectively. This clone was observed a handful of times. Its cognate antigen has yet to be identified. Base qualities are not provided; no much larger clone lies one nucleotide away. What the research found in general, with its limitations: According to the authors, total T cell responses may have been underestimated by the TCR breadth and depth analyses. Comparable non-spike TCR breadth was observed between vaccine and placebo recipients, consistent with only spike being contained in the vaccine. Spike-specific TCR breadth was higher in Ad26.COV2.S recipients than in placebo recipients (P = 0.0014). The study was not powered for comparison of responses between vaccine doses or regimens. After vaccination, substantial breadth of spike-specific CD8+ and CD4+ T cell responses was reported.

TCRbeta CDR3 regions were sequenced with the immunoSEQ Assay. After extraction, genomic DNA underwent amplification by bias-controlled multiplex PCR, followed by high-throughput sequencing. The authors' analysis ran thus. Collapsing and filtering of sequences were performed to quantify the absolute abundance of each unique TCRbeta CDR3 region. T cell fraction was estimated by normalizing TCRbeta template counts to usable DNA, with usable DNA measured through amplification of reference genes found in all nucleated cells. Repertoire TCRs were annotated as SARS-CoV-2-specific when V gene, CDR3 amino acid sequence and J gene were exactly matched to a known reactive TCR set. The reference SARS-CoV-2 TCR set came from MIRA and was filtered for enrichment in COVID-19-positive ImmuneCODE repertoires, removing public or cross-reactive TCRs. Based on the MIRA antigens, annotated TCRs were further analysed at the level of specific ORF or position within ORF. Breadth was defined as the number of annotated unique rearrangements divided by the total number of unique productive rearrangements, and depth was defined as the summed frequency of the annotated unique rearrangements. Group comparisons of TCR breadth used two-sided Wilcoxon rank-sum tests. The source is immuneACCESS, and TCRdb retained only in-frame sequences with V and J called. Part of the clones is not carried over; for the studies checked, unresolved V genes explain less than half of this, and the remainder is unexplained. That table furnishes V, J and clone size, whereas the DNA furnished D and trimming. The sample has around 310,000 clones on record, roughly 90% of them singletons. Roughly 6% of the sample is taken by the ten largest.

The meaning of the sample's treatment or condition label: some 20 received Ad26.COV2.S at low or high dose, single or two shots; roughly 5 received placebo; per-sample allocation not given. Repertoires of vaccine and placebo recipients were sequenced from samples taken on day 63 after the first injection. Between 29 July and 7 August 2020, Cohort 1b enrolled some 25 adults aged 18-55 years at one site in Boston, USA. Ad26.COV2.S was a replication-incompetent adenovirus type 26 vector that expressed a prefusion-stabilized SARS-CoV-2 spike protein derived from the original Wuhan strain. This specimen was peripheral blood, taken in a trial of Ad26.COV2.S vaccine versus placebo. Recombination linked TRBV7-6 to TRBJ1-2; the D gene is unclear. The receptor's source is a person between 18 and 59 years old who received the Ad26.COV2.S COVID-19 vaccine or a placebo. The nucleotide sequence reads as follows: TGTGCCAGCAGCTTAGATCTGGGAGGCGGCTATGGCTACACCTTC. The encoded protein is CASSLDLGGGYGYTF.